The 22 T cell receptor beta chains presented below share a single source sample, sequenced in a study of PD-1 blockade in classical Hodgkin lymphoma. Clones were read by immunoSEQ multiplex PCR, and TCRdb kept only the in-frame ones, dropping some. The sample consists of about 97,000 clones, approximately 88% of them appearing once. Patients all relapsed after autologous stem cell transplantation, and there was variation in brentuximab vedotin exposure. Sequenced material: peripheral blood mononuclear cells (PBMCs), taken at baseline. Receptors originate from a human donor with classical Hodgkin lymphoma.

The CDR3 DNA is TGCGCCAGCAGCTTGAGACTAGAGTTGGACGAGCAGTACTTC. Encoded protein: CASSLRLELDEQYF. The gene calls are TRBV5-1 and TRBJ2-7; possibly TRBD2 for D (6 bases). The germline V gene encodes CDR1 SGHRS and CDR2 YFSETQ. The length of the CDR3 is 14 residues. Trimming stripped 1 base from V and 5 bases from J, with 13 bases between.

The V gene is TRBV6-5, the J gene TRBJ1-2; weak D call: TRBD1 (5 bases). V gave up 0 bases and J gave up 4 bases, with 6 bases separating them. In germline, CDR1 is MNHEY, CDR2 SVGAGI. The CDR3 runs 13 residues. The CDR3 spells CASSYSQGYGYTF. CDR3 nucleotides: TGTGCCAGCAGTTACTCGCAGGGCTATGGCTACACCTTC.

This chain links TRBV6-5 with TRBJ2-3, with D possibly TRBD2 on 5 matching bases. Trimming stripped 6 bases from V and 4 bases from J, with 14 bases between. CDR3 length: 14 amino acids. Germline V gene sequence: CDR1 MNHEY, CDR2 SVGAGI. CDR3 in DNA: TGTGCCAGCAGGTCCGAGGGCCGGGCAGATACGCAGTATTTT. Translated, it gives CASRSEGRADTQYF.

V and J are TRBV11-2 and TRBJ2-1; D gene ambiguous. Germline CDR1 is SGHAT and CDR2 is FQNNGV. V shed 1 base and J shed 2 bases, with 9 bases lying between them. The CDR3 runs to 15 residues. DNA for the CDR3: TGTGCCAGCAGCTTAGGGGCTAGAACCTACAATGAGCAGTTCTTC. Protein sequence: CASSLGARTYNEQFF. Combining the CDR3 with reference TRBV11-2 and TRBJ2-1 gives the whole variable domain EAGVAQSPRYKIIEKRQSVAFWCNPISGHATLYWYQQILGQGPKLLIQFQNNGVVDDSQLPKDRFSAERLKGVDSTLKIQPAKLEDSAVYLCASSLGARTYNEQFFGPGTRLTVL.

The rearrangement joins TRBV19 to TRBJ1-1; 7 bases are a match to TRBD1. The CDR3 runs to 16 residues. Germline V lookup: CDR1 LNHDA, CDR2 SQIVND (reference sequence). V was clipped by 3 bases and J by 10 bases; unmatched bases: 17. The CDR3 DNA follows: TGTGCCAGTAGTATCAGTTCGGGCCTGAGGGGGCAAGGAGCTTTCTTT. Its translation: CASSISSGLRGQGAFF.

This clone was recorded once. The chain has TRBV10-3 and TRBJ2-7; perhaps TRBD1 as D (6 bases). V shed 4 bases and J shed 6 bases, with 13 bases lying between them. The CDR3 spans 13 residues. Germline loops: CDR1 ENHRY, CDR2 SYGVKD. The CDR3 protein is CAISGQAGIEQYF. The CDR3 nucleotides read TGTGCCATCAGTGGACAGGCCGGCATCGAGCAGTACTTC.

The chain couples TRBV5-6 to TRBJ1-1; D is uncertain. Trimming removed 0 bases from V and 4 bases from J, with 7 bases in between. The CDR3 has 13 residues. Germline V gene sequence: CDR1 SGHDT, CDR2 YYEEEE. CDR3 in amino acids: CASSLVGPTEAFF. The CDR3 nucleotides read TGTGCCAGCAGCTTGGTAGGCCCCACTGAAGCTTTCTTT. Full variable domain (remainder filled in from reference TRBV5-6 and TRBJ1-1): DAGVTQSPTHLIKTRGQQVTLRCSPKSGHDTVSWYQQALGQGPQFIFQYYEEEERQRGNFPDRFSGHQFPNYSSELNVNALLLGDSALYLCASSLVGPTEAFFGQGTRLTVV.

The chain links TRBV7-6 to TRBJ1-2, with D maybe TRBD1 (6 bases). Trimming removed 5 bases at V and 4 bases at J, with 14 bases between. The CDR3 covers 14 residues. Germline assignment: CDR1 SGHVS and CDR2 FNYEAQ. CDR3 DNA: TGTGCCAGCAGCCAAGCGACAGGAGTCTATGGCTACACCTTC. It translates to CASSQATGVYGYTF.

In its sample, this clone was seen many times. This sequence joins TRBV5-4 and TRBJ2-6, with TRBD1 identical over 8 bases. The V gene end was trimmed by 4 bases and the J gene end by 0 bases; junction bases not matched to a gene: 9. Germline CDR1 SGHNT, CDR2 YYREEE (reference sequence). The CDR3 consists of 18 residues. Here the CDR3 DNA reads TGTGCCAGCAGCACCGGGACAGGTCTAAACTCTGGGGCCAACGTCCTGACTTTC. Translated: CASSTGTGLNSGANVLTF.

This chain uses TRBV19 with TRBJ1-5, with no clear D. Deletions cut 3 bases from V and 4 bases from J, with 10 bases between. The CDR3 extends over 14 amino acids. Germline V gene data show CDR1 as LNHDA and CDR2 as SQIVND (reference sequence). In DNA, the CDR3 is TGTGCCAGTAGTATCCTGGACGGTAATCAGCCCCAGCATTTT. It encodes CASSILDGNQPQHF.

The rearrangement links TRBV6-1 to TRBJ2-7, with D possibly being TRBD2 (6 bases). Germline V gene data show CDR1 as MNHNS and CDR2 as SASEGT. The CDR3 is made up of 16 amino acids. Trimming stripped 2 bases from V and 3 bases from J, with 17 bases between. The CDR3, as DNA: TGTGCCAGCAGTGAATGGGAGGACGGATCCTTCTACGAGCAGTACTTC. It is translated as CASSEWEDGSFYEQYF.

V and J are TRBV15 and TRBJ2-1; TRBD1 or TRBD2 may be the D gene (6 bases each). CDR1 LNHNV and CDR2 YYDKDF come from the germline V gene (reference sequence). CDR3 size: 13 residues. V was pared by 0 bases and J by 12 bases, with 12 bases between. CDR3 protein: CATSRDLGGLQFF. CDR3 DNA sequence: TGTGCCACCAGCAGAGATCTCGGGGGCCTGCAGTTCTTC. The full variable domain, rest sourced from reference TRBV15 and TRBJ2-1, is DAMVIQNPRYQVTQFGKPVTLSCSQTLNHNVMYWYQQKSSQAPKLLFHYYDKDFNNEADTPDNFQSRRPNTSFCFLDIRSPGLGDTAMYLCATSRDLGGLQFFGPGTRLTVL.

The genes are TRBV28 and TRBJ1-2; D gene unclear. Per the germline V gene, CDR1 is MDHEN and CDR2 is SYDVKM. The CDR3 spans 13 residues. The ends were cut back, 1 base at V and 6 bases at J, with 9 bases in the middle. The CDR3 protein is CASSLLGGNGYTF. As DNA, the CDR3 is TGTGCCAGCAGTTTATTGGGTGGTAATGGCTACACCTTC.

The chain links TRBV11-1 to TRBJ2-7, with 9 positions matching TRBD1. J was trimmed by 4 bases and V by 5 bases; bases with no gene match: 9. This CDR3 is built from 15 residues. The germline CDR1 and CDR2 sequences are SGHAT and FQDESV (reference sequence). CDR3 nucleotide sequence: TGTGCCAGCAGCCCTCACGGACAGGGGATTTACGAGCAGTACTTC. Translation gives CASSPHGQGIYEQYF.

This clone was seen once. The V call is TRBV27, the J call TRBJ2-3; 12 bases map to TRBD2. Germline loops: CDR1 MNHEY, CDR2 SMNVEV (reference sequence). This CDR3 is built from 17 residues. Losses at the gene ends were 6 bases for V and 4 bases for J; bases not matched to a gene: 11. CDR3 coding DNA: TGTGCCAGCAGCCTGGGGACTAGCGGGCCGGGGGCAGATACGCAGTATTTT. This codes for CASSLGTSGPGADTQYF.

The chain has TRBV7-9 and TRBJ1-4; D unresolved. CDR3 size: 17 residues. V was pared by 4 bases and J by 11 bases, with 26 bases between. Germline CDR1 reads SEHNR; CDR2 reads FQNEAQ (reference sequence). Written as DNA, the CDR3 is TGTGCCAGCAGCTCAACAGACCTGCTGGGCGGCCTTTCGAAACTGTTTTTT. This gives the protein CASSSTDLLGGLSKLFF.

A single count supports this clone. CDR3 nucleotides: TGTGCCAGCAGCACCACAGGGTACGAGCAGTACTTC. Residues: CASSTTGYEQYF. The V and J genes are TRBV9 and TRBJ2-7, with a tentative D call TRBD1 (6 bases). This CDR3 contains 12 residues. Germline loops: CDR1 SGDLS, CDR2 YYNGEE. Trimming took 4 bases from V and 4 from J, leaving 9 bases between them.

The chain uses TRBV14 and TRBJ2-1, with D possibly being TRBD1 (5 bases). V was shortened by 4 bases and J by 9 bases, with 16 bases between the two germline ends. The germline CDR1 and CDR2 sequences are SGHDN and FVKESK. CDR3 length: 14 amino acids. CDR3 protein: CASSRARGLVEQFF. The CDR3 DNA sequence: TGTGCCAGCAGCCGGGCTAGGGGCTTGGTTGAGCAGTTCTTC.

The J gene is TRBJ2-5, the V gene TRBV9; D tentatively fits TRBD1 or TRBD2 (5 bases each). V gave up 0 bases and J gave up 11 bases, with 11 bases separating them. This CDR3 has 12 amino acids. Germline CDR1 is SGDLS and CDR2 is YYNGEE. CDR3 sequence reads: CASSVAEGQQYF. The CDR3 region has the DNA TGTGCCAGCAGCGTAGCTGAGGGGCAGCAGTACTTC.

The chain employs TRBV5-1 and TRBJ1-1, with a weak D call TRBD1 (6 bases). The V end lost 4 bases, the J end lost 3 bases, and 19 bases lay between the germline ends. The CDR3 covers 16 residues. The germline V gene encodes CDR1 SGHRS and CDR2 YFSETQ. The CDR3 here is CASSGATGPTDTEAFF. The DNA for the CDR3 is TGCGCCAGCAGCGGGGCGACAGGACCTACGGACACTGAAGCTTTCTTT. Full variable domain (remainder filled in from reference TRBV5-1 and TRBJ1-1): KAGVTQTPRYLIKTRGQQVTLSCSPISGHRSVSWYQQTPGQGLQFLFEYFSETQRNKGNFPGRFSGRQFSNSRSEMNVSTLELGDSALYLCASSGATGPTDTEAFFGQGTRLTVV.

The gene calls are TRBV19 and TRBJ2-3; no definite D call. V was pared by 1 base and J by 6 bases, with 11 bases between. The CDR3 loop spans 14 amino acids. Germline V lookup: CDR1 LNHDA, CDR2 SQIVND (reference sequence). The CDR3 coding sequence is TGTGCCAGTAGTATAGCCCCTCGGCTGGATACGCAGTATTTT. It specifies CASSIAPRLDTQYF.

The gene calls are TRBV19 and TRBJ2-7; maybe TRBD1 (6 bases). CDR3 size: 14 residues. The V gene lost 9 bases and the J gene lost 1 base, with 16 bases spanning the gap. CDR1 is LNHDA, CDR2 SQIVND, per germline (reference sequence). CDR3 sequence: CASSTGTNSYEQYF. The CDR3 DNA follows: TGTGCCAGCTCGACCGGGACAAATTCCTACGAGCAGTACTTC.